These 2 T cell receptor beta chains came from one sample sequenced in a study of blood T cells in healthy people across ages. It was with a sample-barcoded 5' primer and a J-beta primer mix that a second PCR of roughly 7 to 12 cycles was run. A single record per CDR3 protein comes from TCRdb applying MiXCR to the 5' RACE reads. The data show about 640,000 distinct CDR3 sequences, 58% seen once. What was sequenced was blood. These receptors were obtained from a man aged 55-75 years in good health.

The chain recombines TRBV4-2 with TRBJ1-2; 7 bases are a match to TRBD1. The V gene's germline CDR1 is LGHNA and CDR2 YNFKEQ. V lost 0 bases and J lost 8; bases outside the gene matches: 9. The length of the CDR3 is 15 residues. The CDR3 loop is CASSQERTGSNGYTF. In DNA, the CDR3 is TGTGCCAGCAGCCAAGAGAGGACAGGATCAAACGGCTACACCTTC.

The chain is built from TRBV20-1 and TRBJ1-6, with D possibly matching TRBD1 (5 bases). V lost 0 bases and J lost 6, with 12 bases in between. This CDR3 is 15 amino acids long. The V gene's germline CDR1 is DFQATT and CDR2 SNEGSKA (reference sequence). As DNA, the CDR3 is TGCAGTGCTAGAGAGTTCAGGGAGATTAATTCACCCCTCCACTTT. As protein: CSAREFREINSPLHF.